These 11 T cell receptor beta chains were sequenced from one sample in a study of blood T cell repertoires in COVID-19 (dated by TCRdb to 2019 to 2021). The library was produced with the immunoSEQ multiplex PCR assay. Not all clones reach the TCRdb copy of this immuneACCESS table, which keeps in-frame sequences only. Checked studies attribute under half of the gap to unresolved V genes and leave the rest unexplained. Recorded for this sample are 130,000 or so clones; 75% to 90% of them occurred a single time. Over 9.5% of the sample rests with the top ten. The sequenced sample was peripheral blood. These TCRs come from a man aged 55 to 70 with active or convalescent COVID-19.

The chain is built from TRBV7-9 and TRBJ2-1; D gene ambiguous. There are 13 residues in the CDR3. CDR1 SEHNR and CDR2 FQNEAQ come from the germline V gene (reference sequence). Trimming removed 2 bases at V and 9 bases at J, with 11 bases between. The CDR3 spells CASSLIVSGEQFF. The CDR3 coding sequence is TGTGCCAGCAGCTTAATAGTGTCAGGTGAGCAGTTCTTC.

The sample holds a few counts of this clone. The rearrangement joins TRBV3-1 (or the pseudogene TRBV3-2) to TRBJ2-7, with 15 bases aligning to TRBD2. The CDR3 spans 18 residues. The junction had 8 bases not matched to a gene; V was cut back by 0 bases and J by 5 bases. Germline loops: CDR1 LGHDT, CDR2 YNNKEL (reference sequence). CDR3 nucleotide sequence: TGTGCCAGCAGCCAAGATTCCCCGGGACTAGCGGGAGGTGACGAGCAGTACTTC. It yields the protein CASSQDSPGLAGGDEQYF.

V gene TRBV28 combines with J gene TRBJ2-7; the D gene is possibly TRBD2 (6 bases). CDR1 MDHEN and CDR2 SYDVKM come from the germline V gene. The V end lost 4 bases, the J end lost 7 bases, and 20 bases lay between the germline ends. This CDR3 comprises 15 residues. This chain's CDR3 is CASSYPGLLSGEQYF. The CDR3 DNA follows: TGTGCCAGCAGTTACCCGGGACTCCTGTCGGGGGAGCAGTACTTC.

This chain connects TRBV6-5 to TRBJ2-7, with 9 bases matching TRBD1. Germline loops: CDR1 MNHEY, CDR2 SVGAGI. Unmatched junction bases numbered 8, after V lost 6 bases and J lost 5 bases. The CDR3 spans 14 residues. CDR3 in amino acids: CASSLGQGSHEQYF. As DNA, the CDR3 is TGTGCCAGCAGCCTGGGACAGGGTTCCCACGAGCAGTACTTC.

The chain combines TRBV5-8 with TRBJ2-7; TRBD2 aligns across 7 bases. CDR3 size: 15 residues. V shed 2 bases and J 3 bases; nucleotides not matched to a gene: 8. Germline CDR1 is SGHTS and CDR2 is YDEGEE. CDR3 sequence reads: CASSFRTSGDYEQYF. The CDR3, as DNA: TGTGCCAGCAGCTTCCGGACGAGCGGGGACTACGAGCAGTACTTC.

With respect to this clone: Other DNA sequences in the same sample also yield this CDR3. The chain has TRBV3-1 (or the pseudogene TRBV3-2) and TRBJ2-7; no clear D gene. The CDR3 consists of 13 residues. Germline lookup yields CDR1 LGHDT and CDR2 YNNKEL (reference sequence). V was cut by 1 base and J by 0 bases, with 4 bases left in between. The CDR3 nucleotides read TGTGCCAGCAGCCAAGCCTCCTCCTACGAGCAGTACTTC. Encoded protein: CASSQASSYEQYF.

With respect to this clone: The sample contains more than one DNA sequence encoding this CDR3. The gene calls are TRBV2 and TRBJ1-1; 10 bases map to TRBD1. The CDR3 has 15 residues. The V and J ends lost 6 bases and 4 bases, in that order; junction bases with no gene match: 8. Germline V gene data show CDR1 as SNHLY and CDR2 as FYNNEI. Written as DNA, the CDR3 is TGTGCCAGCAGCGCGGACAGGGGGAGGGGCACTGAAGCTTTCTTT. Protein product: CASSADRGRGTEAFF.

V is TRBV6-5 and J is TRBJ2-7, with 8 bases lining up with TRBD1. Germline-derived CDR1 and CDR2 are MNHEY and SVGAGI. This CDR3 has 14 residues. J gave up 5 bases and V 3 bases, and 6 bases lay outside the gene matches. The DNA for the CDR3 is TGTGCCAGCAGTTATGGACAGGGCTCGGACGAGCAGTACTTC. Protein: CASSYGQGSDEQYF.

In the case of this clone: The sample holds other DNA sequences that translate to the same CDR3. J is TRBJ2-7 and V is TRBV28; 9 nucleotides line up with TRBD2. This CDR3 is 14 amino acids long. Per germline, CDR1 MDHEN and CDR2 SYDVKM. The trim removed 3 bases at V and 3 bases at J, leaving 3 bases unmatched. Here the CDR3 reads CASSFLAGSYEQYF. In DNA, the CDR3 is TGTGCCAGCAGTTTTCTAGCGGGAAGCTACGAGCAGTACTTC.

CDR3 in amino acids: CASSEGGRVNEQFF. For the CDR3, the DNA is TGCGCCAGCAGTGAAGGCGGGAGAGTCAATGAGCAGTTCTTC. The chain employs TRBV5-1 and TRBJ2-1, with 7 bases matching TRBD2. Germline V CDR1 and CDR2: SGHRS, YFSETQ. The J segment lost 6 bases and the V segment lost 5 bases, leaving 8 bases of the junction unmatched. The CDR3 has 14 amino acids.

This chain connects TRBV11-2 to TRBJ2-3; 13 nucleotides align to TRBD2. V lost 4 bases to trimming and J lost 0 bases; unmatched junction nucleotides: 7. The germline CDR1 and CDR2 sequences are SGHAT and FQNNGV. CDR3 length: 18 amino acids. This chain's CDR3 is CASSSPGLAGKSTDTQYF. CDR3 coding DNA: TGTGCCAGCAGCTCACCGGGACTAGCGGGAAAAAGCACAGATACGCAGTATTTT.